This TCR beta chain was retrieved from a study of T-cell reconstitution after alpha-beta-depleted transplantation in children. Unique molecular identifiers were built into the TCRbeta library. TCRdb re-called the PCR reads through MiXCR, storing one row per CDR3 protein. The sample lists 380,000 or so distinct CDR3 sequences; about an eighth were seen once. This clonotype occurred a few times. Trimming left V 8 bases short and J 8 bases short, with 18 bases between. CDR1 SGHAT and CDR2 FQDESV come from the germline V gene (reference sequence). The length of the CDR3 is 13 residues. The chain links TRBV11-1 to TRBJ1-2, with no clear D. The sequence was obtained from a human donor who donated a stem cell graft to a child with Fanconi anemia. Here the sequenced sample was PBMCs, taken from the stem cell graft. As DNA, the CDR3 is TGTGCCAGCCAACCACCGGGGATAGGGGGCTACACCTTC. Translation gives CASQPPGIGGYTF.